The rows below give T cell receptor beta chains drawn from one sample of a study of shared clonotypes between healthy human individuals. Data came from immunoSEQ multiplex PCR; TCRdb stores just in-frame clones and leaves some out. In the table there are roughly 2 million clones, 95% of which are singletons. The specimen was naive CD4+ T cells sorted from blood. All receptors come from a man younger than 35 in good health. CDR3s include the opening cysteine and the closing phenylalanine or tryptophan. The order of the fields is J gene, D gene, V gene, clone size, CDR3 protein, CDR3 DNA. The D gene is left open where the match is weak. Size tells how often a clone was seen (once, few, many) or the class of an expanded clone, and some rows leave it out.

>TRBJ1-3|TRBD1|TRBV19|NA
CASSITGQGNGNTIYF
TGTGCCAGTAGTATTACGGGACAGGGAAATGGAAACACCATATATTTT
>TRBJ1-6|NA|TRBV19|NA
CASSSGGYNSPLHF
TGTGCCAGTAGTTCAGGCGGATACAATTCACCCCTCCACTTT
>TRBJ2-5|TRBD1|TRBV7-7|NA
CASSAGTGGETQYF
TGTGCTAGCAGCGCAGGGACAGGCGGAGAGACCCAGTACTTC
>TRBJ2-7|NA|TRBV7-2|once
CASSTINYGQTYEQYF
TGTGCCAGCAGTACCATCAATTACGGACAGACCTACGAGCAGTACTTC
>TRBJ2-1|NA|TRBV7-9|NA
CASSLVLAWAVSSYNEQFF
TGTGCCAGCAGCTTAGTCCTCGCTTGGGCGGTTAGCTCCTACAATGAGCAGTTCTTC
>TRBJ1-1|NA|TRBV5-1|NA
CARRGAENTEAFF
TGCGCCAGGCGGGGCGCGGAGAACACTGAAGCTTTCTTT
>TRBJ2-1|NA|TRBV19|NA
CASSKGLAYNEQFF
TGTGCCAGTAGTAAAGGACTGGCCTACAATGAGCAGTTCTTC
>TRBJ2-1|TRBD2|TRBV7-2|NA
CASSSYGTSGSNEQFF
TGTGCCAGCAGCTCCTATGGGACTAGCGGGAGCAATGAGCAGTTCTTC
>TRBJ2-2|TRBD1|TRBV2|NA
CASLGQGGNTGELFF
TGTGCCAGCTTGGGACAGGGTGGCAACACCGGGGAGCTGTTTTTT
>TRBJ2-1|NA|TRBV7-2|NA
CASSLALEVGEQFF
TGTGCCAGCAGCTTAGCGCTGGAAGTTGGTGAGCAGTTCTTC
>TRBJ1-2|TRBD1|TRBV11-2|NA
CASSLRQGSYGYTF
TGTGCCAGCAGCTTACGACAGGGGAGCTATGGCTACACCTTC
>TRBJ2-7|NA|TRBV30|few
CAWSVLPYEQYF
TGTGCCTGGAGTGTACTCCCCTACGAGCAGTACTTC
>TRBJ1-4|TRBD1|TRBV10-3|once
CAISETGQGTNEKLFF
TGTGCCATCAGTGAGACCGGACAGGGAACTAATGAAAAACTGTTTTTT
>TRBJ1-1|TRBD1|TRBV2|NA
CASTDRGRNTEAFF
TGTGCCAGCACCGACAGGGGTAGGAACACTGAAGCTTTCTTT
>TRBJ1-4|NA|TRBV5-1|NA
CASSLESSTNEKLFF
TGCGCCAGCAGCTTGGAATCCTCAACTAATGAAAAACTGTTTTTT
>TRBJ2-1|NA|TRBV27|NA
CASSLTGINEQFF
TGTGCCAGCAGTTTAACAGGTATCAATGAGCAGTTCTTC
>TRBJ1-5|NA|TRBV7-2|NA
CASSDLGGQPQHF
TGTGCCAGCAGCGACCTAGGGGGACAGCCCCAGCATTTT
>TRBJ1-3|NA|TRBV30|once
CACPGGTSGNTIYF
TGTGCCTGCCCGGGGGGGACTTCTGGAAACACCATATATTTT
>TRBJ2-3|TRBD2|TRBV19|NA
CASSIVKRGSTDTQYF
TGTGCCAGTAGTATAGTGAAGCGGGGATCCACAGATACGCAGTATTTT
>TRBJ1-2|NA|TRBV4-1|NA
CASSQVGQRPNYGYTF
TGCGCCAGCAGCCAAGTTGGACAGCGACCTAACTATGGCTACACCTTC
>TRBJ1-5|NA|TRBV6-5|NA
CASSYSPGVNQPQHF
TGTGCCAGCAGTTACTCACCAGGGGTTAATCAGCCCCAGCATTTT
>TRBJ1-6|NA|TRBV2|NA
CASRRESSYNSPLHF
TGTGCCAGCAGACGGGAAAGCTCCTATAATTCACCCCTCCACTTT
>TRBJ2-1|NA|TRBV10-3|once
CAISETEGNEQFF
TGTGCCATCAGTGAGACGGAGGGAAATGAGCAGTTCTTC
>TRBJ2-3|TRBD2|TRBV5-1|NA
CASSILADTQYF
TGCGCCAGCAGCATACTAGCGGATACGCAGTATTTT
>TRBJ2-7|NA|TRBV5-4|few
CASTSRGSYEQYF
TGTGCCAGCACCTCCAGGGGCTCCTACGAGCAGTACTTC
>TRBJ2-7|NA|TRBV9|NA
CASSAPDSYEQYF
TGTGCCAGCAGCGCCCCGGACTCCTACGAGCAGTACTTC
>TRBJ2-7|NA|TRBV5-5|NA
CASSLSPSEQYF
TGTGCCAGCAGCTTGAGTCCCTCCGAGCAGTACTTC
>TRBJ2-2|NA|TRBV5-6|NA
CASSLVTRNTGELFF
TGTGCCAGCAGCTTGGTTACGAGGAACACCGGGGAGCTGTTTTTT
>TRBJ2-1|TRBD2|TRBV27|NA
CASSLGLAGYNEQFF
TGTGCCAGCAGTTTAGGTCTAGCGGGTTACAATGAGCAGTTCTTC
>TRBJ1-2|NA|TRBV5-4|NA
CASSPGDGHYGYTF
TGTGCCAGCAGCCCAGGGGACGGGCACTATGGCTACACCTTC
>TRBJ2-7|TRBD2|TRBV30|once
CAWSRTDVGGEQYF
TGTGCCTGGAGTCGTACTGACGTCGGGGGGGAGCAGTACTTC